This entry describes one TCR beta chain. Its antigen is as yet unknown. These data originate in a study of cytomegalovirus exposure and HLA in healthy donors. Study conclusions and caveats: It was found in a later analysis that first-cohort TCR clusters tended to co-occur in the 100 to 150 validation repertoires. Across donors, most TCRs were seen rarely, yet some public ones were widespread.

Sequencing used immunoSEQ multiplex PCR; TCRdb keeps in-frame clones, though not all of them. The sample lists some 79,000 clones, approximately 94% occurring once. The V and J ends lost 3 bases and 3 bases, in that order; junction bases with no gene match: 3. Germline CDR1 reads MGHRA; CDR2 reads YSYEKL. CDR3 size: 15 residues. This sequence joins TRBV4-1 and TRBJ2-7; 12 positions agree with TRBD1. Sequencing was done on a sample of PBMCs. This receptor was identified in a woman between 18 and 29 years old in good health and CMV-seropositive. The CDR3 is CASSHRDRGLYEQYF. The CDR3 DNA reads TGCGCCAGCAGCCACCGGGACAGGGGGCTCTACGAGCAGTACTTC.